This record covers a single T cell receptor (beta chain). The antigen is undetermined. This sample was included in a study of shared clonotypes between healthy human individuals. The length of the CDR3 is 15 residues. Germline V lookup: CDR1 LGHNA, CDR2 YSLEER. The ends lost 1 base at V and 5 bases at J; junction bases unmatched: 4. Method: immunoSEQ multiplex PCR; TCRdb's copy keeps in-frame clones and lacks some. The data show some 1 million clones, about 70% seen once. Overall study results and limits: Even with large depth, rarefaction showed that sorted-subset sequencing was incomplete. A handful of donors shared about 4.5% of their naive CD4 clonotypes.

This receptor was identified in a man aged 18 to 29 in good health. The material sequenced was memory CD4+ T cells sorted from blood. Subset reported: CD45RA-negative fraction. V usage is TRBV4-3 and J usage is TRBJ2-3, with TRBD2 matching 9 bases. This CDR3 is CASSQGAGGLDTQYF. The DNA of the CDR3 is TGCGCCAGCAGCCAAGGGGCGGGAGGGTTAGATACGCAGTATTTT.